Presented here are 5 T cell receptor beta chains from one specimen sequenced in a study of cytomegalovirus exposure and HLA in healthy donors (dated by TCRdb to 2015 to 2018). Library construction relied on the immunoSEQ multiplex PCR assay. A mixture of 60 forward primers for TCR Vbeta segments and 13 reverse primers for TCR Jbeta segments was used in the multiplex PCR. Here the immuneACCESS table is served through TCRdb, limited to in-frame sequences with V and J called. Missing clones are a known gap in these copies; in checked studies unresolved V genes cover under half, and the rest lacks a known reason. This sample gives roughly 160,000 clones in total; about four fifths of them show up just once. The ten largest clones represent around 4.5% of the sample. What was sequenced was PBMCs. These receptors all stem from a man aged 30-40 years in good health and CMV-seronegative.

The chain links TRBV5-1 to TRBJ2-2, with 7 bases identical to TRBD1. J gave up 5 bases and V 3 bases, and 7 bases lay outside the gene matches. This CDR3 has 15 amino acids. CDR1 and CDR2 from the germline V gene are SGHRS and YFSETQ. CDR3: CASSYWDSPTGELFF. The CDR3 coding sequence is TGCGCCAGCAGCTATTGGGACAGCCCAACCGGGGAGCTGTTTTTT.

This clone was observed a few times. This chain uses TRBV5-1 with TRBJ2-1; 12 bases map to TRBD2. The CDR3 loop spans 17 amino acids. Germline lookup yields CDR1 SGHRS and CDR2 YFSETQ. The trim removed 0 bases at V and 10 bases at J, leaving 11 bases unmatched. The CDR3 reads CASSLELAGGVGKEQFF. The CDR3 nucleotides read TGCGCCAGCAGCTTGGAGCTAGCGGGAGGGGTCGGAAAAGAGCAGTTCTTC. The complete variable domain, with remaining parts taken from reference TRBV5-1 and TRBJ2-1, reads KAGVTQTPRYLIKTRGQQVTLSCSPISGHRSVSWYQQTPGQGLQFLFEYFSETQRNKGNFPGRFSGRQFSNSRSEMNVSTLELGDSALYLCASSLELAGGVGKEQFFGPGTRLTVL.

The chain is built from TRBV5-1 and TRBJ1-5; D remains unclear. The CDR3 loop spans 14 amino acids. Trimming took 0 bases from V and 2 from J, leaving 6 bases between them. CDR1 is SGHRS and CDR2 is YFSETQ in the germline V gene. The CDR3 coding sequence is TGCGCCAGCAGCTTGGACAGTGGCAATCAGCCCCAGCATTTT. Its protein product is CASSLDSGNQPQHF.

The chain is built from TRBV28 and TRBJ2-7; tentative D call: TRBD2 (5 bases). V lost 2 bases, J lost 3 bases, and 14 bases lay in between. CDR1 is MDHEN, CDR2 SYDVKM, per germline. The CDR3 runs to 15 residues. CDR3 in amino acids: CASSLEGDYLYEQYF. The CDR3 DNA follows: TGTGCCAGCAGTTTAGAGGGTGACTACCTCTACGAGCAGTACTTC.

This chain uses TRBV7-3 with TRBJ1-2; tentative D call: TRBD1 (6 bases). V dropped 2 bases and J dropped 8 bases, with 18 bases sitting between them. Germline V CDR1 and CDR2: SGHTA, FQGTGA. The CDR3 sequence is 15 residues long. Written as DNA, the CDR3 is TGTGCCAGCAGCTTAGGTTTAGGGGGGGCTTCGGGCTACACCTTC. Its protein is CASSLGLGGASGYTF.